These T cell receptor beta chains were read from a single sample in a study of long-term antiretroviral therapy in people with HIV. Data came from immunoSEQ multiplex PCR; TCRdb stores just in-frame clones and leaves some out. The sample lists about 25,000 clones, 70% to 90% occurring once. The sample consisted of unsorted PBMCs, taken 1.9 years after starting antiretroviral therapy. All receptors come from a woman aged 30 to 39 with HIV. Both conserved end residues are part of each CDR3. A D gene is named only where the DNA matches it firmly. Clone size, where shown, is once, few, many, or a class for clones that have expanded.

>TRBJ2-3|.|TRBV18|.
TGTGCCAGCTCACCCAGTGGGATTGGCACAGATACGCAGTATTTT
CASSPSGIGTDTQYF
>TRBJ1-6|.|TRBV30|few
TGTGCCTGGAGTCGGGACCGGCCGAACCTTAATTCACCCCTCCACTTT
CAWSRDRPNLNSPLHF
>TRBJ1-2|.|TRBV12-5|.
TGTGCTAGTGGTTTGGTAACCGGGGTCGGGGGCTACACCTTC
CASGLVTGVGGYTF
>TRBJ1-2|.|TRBV5-4|.
TGTGCCAGCAGCTTAAGGAATAACTATGGCTACACCTTC
CASSLRNNYGYTF
>TRBJ1-6|TRBD1|TRBV19|.
TGTGCCAGTAGTCGGGTACAGGGGGGAAATTCACCCCTCCACTTT
CASSRVQGGNSPLHF
>TRBJ1-2|TRBD1|TRBV9|.
TGTGCCAGCAGCGTAGCGTCTTGGGGGGACAGGGTTCTCGGAAATGGCTACACCTTC
CASSVASWGDRVLGNGYTF
>TRBJ2-3|TRBD2|TRBV5-6|.
TGTGCCAGCAGCTCTAGTAGCGGGAGCCCAGATACGCAGTATTTT
CASSSSSGSPDTQYF
>TRBJ1-1|.|TRBV5-5|.
TGTGCCAGCAGCCTTATGAACACTGAAGCTTTCTTT
CASSLMNTEAFF
>TRBJ2-1|.|TRBV20-1|few
TGCAGTGCTAGAGAGGGCGGGGTACAGTTCTTC
CSAREGGVQFF
>TRBJ1-1|.|TRBV21-1|.
TGTGCCAGCACGAATACAGGGCGCGGCACTGAAGCTTTCTTT
CASTNTGRGTEAFF
>TRBJ2-1|TRBD1|TRBV27|once
TGTGCCAGCAGTCCCGGGACAGGGGTCTACAATGAGCAGTTCTTC
CASSPGTGVYNEQFF
>TRBJ2-5|TRBD2|TRBV14|few
TGTGCCAGCAGCCTGACTAGCCGAGAGACCCAGTACTTC
CASSLTSRETQYF
>TRBJ2-2|.|TRBV7-3|.
TGTGCCAGCAGCTCAAACAGACATCGAAACACCGGGGAGCTGTTTTTT
CASSSNRHRNTGELFF
>TRBJ2-1|.|TRBV10-3|.
TGTGCCATCAGTGAGTCAAGCGAGCAGTTCTTC
CAISESSEQFF
>TRBJ1-1|TRBD1|TRBV5-1|.
TGCGCCAGCAGCTTGACGACAGGGATGAACACTGAAGCTTTCTTT
CASSLTTGMNTEAFF
>TRBJ2-7|.|TRBV5-1|.
TGCGCCAGCAGCTTGGGGGTCTACGAGCAGTACTTC
CASSLGVYEQYF
>TRBJ2-7|.|TRBV7-3|.
TGTGCCAGCAGCTTTCTCGAGGATGTGTTACCTACCTCGATCTACGAGCAGTACTTC
CASSFLEDVLPTSIYEQYF
>TRBJ1-2|TRBD1|TRBV7-2|.
TGTGCCAGCAGCTCCGGGGACAGGGGGCGGTTTGGCTACACCTTC
CASSSGDRGRFGYTF
>TRBJ1-5|.|TRBV15|.
TGTGCCACCGGGCAGGGTAAGAATCAGCCCCAGCATTTT
CATGQGKNQPQHF
>TRBJ2-1|.|TRBV9|.
TGTGCCAGCAGGCGTGGGGGGCCGAACAATGAGCAGTTCTTC
CASRRGGPNNEQFF
>TRBJ1-1|.|TRBV30|.
TGTGCCTGGAGTTTAAGGGGCTGGAACACTGAAGCTTTCTTT
CAWSLRGWNTEAFF
>TRBJ1-2|.|TRBV6-1|.
TGTGCCAGCAGTGAACCGGGACACGACTACACCTTC
CASSEPGHDYTF
>TRBJ1-1|.|TRBV6-5|few
TGTGCCAGCAGTTACTCCCAGGGGAGCACTGAAGCTTTCTTT
CASSYSQGSTEAFF
>TRBJ1-1|.|TRBV9|.
TGTGCCAGCAGCGTGGTGACAGCGGAAGCTTTCTTT
CASSVVTAEAFF
>TRBJ2-1|.|TRBV7-7|.
TGTGCCAGCAGCCCCCGCGACACCAATACATACAATGAGCAGTTCTTC
CASSPRDTNTYNEQFF
>TRBJ1-1|TRBD1|TRBV18|.
TGTGCCAGCTCATTCGGGACAGGGAGCAACACTGAAGCTTTCTTT
CASSFGTGSNTEAFF
>TRBJ2-3|TRBD2|TRBV7-3|.
TGTGCCAGCAGCGAAGTACGGGGGGGCACAGATACGCAGTATTTT
CASSEVRGGTDTQYF
>TRBJ2-7|.|TRBV14|.
TGTGCCAGCAGCCAAGACCGCACTCGGGTCTCCTACGAGCAGTACTTC
CASSQDRTRVSYEQYF
>TRBJ1-3|.|TRBV29-1|.
TGCAGCGCGGAAGTCGAGAGGAACACCATATATTTT
CSAEVERNTIYF
>TRBJ1-5|.|TRBV7-9|few
TGTGCCAGTTCATGGGGATCATGGCCCCAGCATTTT
CASSWGSWPQHF
>TRBJ2-5|TRBD1|TRBV11-1|.
TGTGCCAGCAGCTCGGGACAGGGAGCCACCAATACAGAGACCCAGTACTTC
CASSSGQGATNTETQYF
>TRBJ1-6|.|TRBV6-5|.
TGTGCCAGCAGTTTCCCGGTAGACAGCTCTAATTCACCCCTCCACTTT
CASSFPVDSSNSPLHF
>TRBJ1-6|.|TRBV5-6|.
TGTGCCAGCAGCTTGGGGGGGAGCGGTTCACCCCTCCACTTT
CASSLGGSGSPLHF
>TRBJ2-1|.|TRBV29-1|.
TGCAGCGTTTTTTCGCATTTGACCAGGTCCTACAATGAGCAGTTCTTC
CSVFSHLTRSYNEQFF
>TRBJ2-2|.|TRBV11-2|once
TGTGCCAGCCGTAGCTTCGGACTATTGAACACCGGGGAGCTGTTTTTT
CASRSFGLLNTGELFF
>TRBJ2-1|.|TRBV7-9|.
TGTGCCAGCAGCTTAGGCAGGTCTACCTACAATGAGCAGTTCTTC
CASSLGRSTYNEQFF
>TRBJ1-2|.|TRBV25-1|.
TGTGCCAGCAGTGAACCTGGGAGGGGTAGGGGCTACACCTTC
CASSEPGRGRGYTF
>TRBJ1-1|.|TRBV9|.
TGTGCTAGTGGGAGCAGGGAGAGAACGGAAGCTTTCTTT
CASGSRERTEAFF
>TRBJ1-5|.|TRBV6-1|.
TGTGCCAGCAGTGACGGAATCAATCAGCCCCAGCATTTT
CASSDGINQPQHF
>TRBJ2-2|.|TRBV10-2|.
TGCGCCAGCCAGGGACCGTCGGGCACCGGGGAGCTGTTTTTT
CASQGPSGTGELFF
>TRBJ1-1|TRBD1|TRBV6-5|.
TGTGCCAGCCGCAGGGGGGGTAAGCCTGAAGCTTTCTTT
CASRRGGKPEAFF
>TRBJ1-1|.|TRBV10-3|.
TGTGCCACAAGGGGTGGGGCTGTCACTGAAGCTTTCTTT
CATRGGAVTEAFF
>TRBJ1-2|.|TRBV9|few
TGTGCCAGCAGCGAGGGCGGCGGTTATGGCTACACCTTC
CASSEGGGYGYTF
>TRBJ2-5|TRBD2|TRBV30|.
TGTGCCTGGAGTCTAGGACTAGCGGGGGAAGAGACCCAGTACTTC
CAWSLGLAGEETQYF